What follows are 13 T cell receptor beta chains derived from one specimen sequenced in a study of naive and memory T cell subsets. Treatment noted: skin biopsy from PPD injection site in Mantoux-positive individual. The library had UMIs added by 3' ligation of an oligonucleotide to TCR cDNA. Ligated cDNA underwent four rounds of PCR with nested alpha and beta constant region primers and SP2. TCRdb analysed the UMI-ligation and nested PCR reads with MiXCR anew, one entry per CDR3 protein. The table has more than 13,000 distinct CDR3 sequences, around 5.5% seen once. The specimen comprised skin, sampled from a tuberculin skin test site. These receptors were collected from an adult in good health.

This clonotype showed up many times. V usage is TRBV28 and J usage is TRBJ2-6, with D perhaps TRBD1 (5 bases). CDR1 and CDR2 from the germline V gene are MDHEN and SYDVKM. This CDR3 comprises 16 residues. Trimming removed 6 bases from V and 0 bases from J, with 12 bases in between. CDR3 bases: TGTGCCAGCAGACTTATCGACAGCTCTGGGGCCAACGTCCTGACTTTC. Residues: CASRLIDSSGANVLTF. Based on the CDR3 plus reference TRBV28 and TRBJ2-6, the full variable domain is DVKVTQSSRYLVKRTGEKVFLECVQDMDHENMFWYRQDPGLGLRLIYFSYDVKMKEKGDIPEGYSVSREKKERFSLILESASTNQTSMYLCASRLIDSSGANVLTFGAGSRLTVL.

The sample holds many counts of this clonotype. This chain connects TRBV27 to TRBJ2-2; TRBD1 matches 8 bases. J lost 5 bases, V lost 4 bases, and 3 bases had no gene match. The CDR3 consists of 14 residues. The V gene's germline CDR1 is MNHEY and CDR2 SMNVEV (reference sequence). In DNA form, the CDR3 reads TGTGCCAGCAGTTCAGACAGGGGAACCGGGGAGCTGTTTTTT. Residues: CASSSDRGTGELFF.

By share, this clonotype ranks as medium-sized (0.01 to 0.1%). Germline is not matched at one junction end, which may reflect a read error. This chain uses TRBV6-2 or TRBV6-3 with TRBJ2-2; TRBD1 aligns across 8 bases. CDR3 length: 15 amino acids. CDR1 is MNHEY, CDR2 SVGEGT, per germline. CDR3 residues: CASSSAGTGGPGITF. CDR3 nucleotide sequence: TGTGCCAGCAGTTCTGCCGGGACAGGAGGACCGGGGATCACTTTT.

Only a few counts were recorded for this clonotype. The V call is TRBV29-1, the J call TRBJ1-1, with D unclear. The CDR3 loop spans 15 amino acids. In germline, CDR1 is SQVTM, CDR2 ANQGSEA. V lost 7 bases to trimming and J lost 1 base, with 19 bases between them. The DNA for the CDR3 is TGCAGCGCTCAAAGAGCGCGGGCGGCGAACACTGAAGCTTTCTTT. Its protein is CSAQRARAANTEAFF.

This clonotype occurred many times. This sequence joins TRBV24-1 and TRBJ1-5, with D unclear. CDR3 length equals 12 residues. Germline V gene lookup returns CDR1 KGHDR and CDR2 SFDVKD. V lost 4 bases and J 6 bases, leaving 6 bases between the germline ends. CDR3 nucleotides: TGTGCCACCAGTGAAGGTAGTCAGCCCCAGCATTTT. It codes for CATSEGSQPQHF.

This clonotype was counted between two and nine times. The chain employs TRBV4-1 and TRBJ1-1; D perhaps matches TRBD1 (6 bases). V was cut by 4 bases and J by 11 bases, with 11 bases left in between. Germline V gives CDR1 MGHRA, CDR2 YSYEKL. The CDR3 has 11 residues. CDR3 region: CASSPGTTAFF. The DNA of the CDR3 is TGCGCCAGCAGCCCTGGGACAACCGCTTTCTTT.

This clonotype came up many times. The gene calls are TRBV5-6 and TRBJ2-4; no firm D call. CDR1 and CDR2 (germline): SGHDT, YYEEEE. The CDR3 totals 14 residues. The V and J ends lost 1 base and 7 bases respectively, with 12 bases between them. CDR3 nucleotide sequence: TGTGCCAGCAGCTTGTGGACGGACCCCAACATTCAGTACTTC. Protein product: CASSLWTDPNIQYF.

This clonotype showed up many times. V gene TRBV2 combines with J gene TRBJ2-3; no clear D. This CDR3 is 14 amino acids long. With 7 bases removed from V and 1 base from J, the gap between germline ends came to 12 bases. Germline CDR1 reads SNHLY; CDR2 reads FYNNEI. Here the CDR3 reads CASNVAKGTDTQYF. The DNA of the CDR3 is TGTGCCAGCAACGTCGCCAAGGGCACAGATACGCAGTATTTT.

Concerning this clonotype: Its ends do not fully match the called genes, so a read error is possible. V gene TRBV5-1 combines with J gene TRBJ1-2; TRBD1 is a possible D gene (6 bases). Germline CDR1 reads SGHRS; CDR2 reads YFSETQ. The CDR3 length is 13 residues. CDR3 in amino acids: CASREGVNYGDTF. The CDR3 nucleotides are TGCGCCAGCAGGGAGGGGGTTAACTATGGCGACACCTTC.

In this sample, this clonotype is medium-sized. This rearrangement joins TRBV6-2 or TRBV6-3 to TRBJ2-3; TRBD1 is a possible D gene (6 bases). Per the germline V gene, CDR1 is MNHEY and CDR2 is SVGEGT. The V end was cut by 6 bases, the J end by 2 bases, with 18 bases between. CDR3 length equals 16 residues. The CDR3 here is CASSHHTGHHTDTQYF. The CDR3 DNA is TGTGCCAGCAGCCATCACACGGGACACCACACAGATACGCAGTATTTT.

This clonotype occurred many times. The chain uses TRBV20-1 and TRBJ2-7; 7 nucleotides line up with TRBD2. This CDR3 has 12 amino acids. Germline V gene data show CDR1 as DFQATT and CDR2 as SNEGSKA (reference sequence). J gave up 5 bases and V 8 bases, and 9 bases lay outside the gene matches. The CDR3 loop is CSIPRGVDEQYF. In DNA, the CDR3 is TGCAGTATCCCCCGGGGGGTAGACGAGCAGTACTTC.

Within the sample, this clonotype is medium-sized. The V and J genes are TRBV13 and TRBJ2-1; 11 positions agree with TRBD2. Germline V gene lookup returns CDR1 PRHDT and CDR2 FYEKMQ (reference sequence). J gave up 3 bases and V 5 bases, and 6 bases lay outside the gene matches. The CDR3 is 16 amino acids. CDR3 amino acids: CASSPPLAGGYNEQFF. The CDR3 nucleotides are TGTGCCAGCAGCCCCCCCCTAGCGGGGGGCTACAATGAGCAGTTCTTC.

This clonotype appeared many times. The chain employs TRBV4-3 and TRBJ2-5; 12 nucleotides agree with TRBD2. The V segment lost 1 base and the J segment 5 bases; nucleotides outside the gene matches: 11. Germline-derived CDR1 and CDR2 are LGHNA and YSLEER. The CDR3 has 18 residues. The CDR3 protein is CASSQVSGLAGGRETQYF. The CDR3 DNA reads TGCGCCAGCAGCCAAGTCTCTGGGCTAGCGGGGGGGCGGGAGACCCAGTACTTC.